The 25 T cell receptor beta chains below all came from one sample that was sequenced in a study of T cell responses to AZD1222 COVID-19 vaccine. Clones were sequenced by immunoSEQ multiplex PCR, and TCRdb holds only the in-frame ones, with some missing. The sample includes roughly 140,000 clones, 85% to 90% of them seen just once. The sequences come from peripheral blood, collected on day 0 of AZD1222 vaccination. The receptors were gathered from an adult in good health.

V gene TRBV6-5 combines with J gene TRBJ1-6; 8 nucleotides match TRBD1. Unmatched junction bases numbered 10, after V lost 6 bases and J lost 9 bases. The CDR3 covers 15 residues. Germline CDR1 is MNHEY and CDR2 is SVGAGI. DNA of the CDR3: TGTGCCAGCAGCCAGGGGGCGTCGGAGACTTCACCCCTCCACTTT. Translated: CASSQGASETSPLHF.

J is TRBJ1-1 and V is TRBV11-3; D perhaps matches TRBD1 (5 bases). Germline V gene data show CDR1 as SGHNT and CDR2 as YENEEA. Trimming left V 1 base short and J 5 bases short, with 11 bases between. The CDR3 extends over 14 amino acids. The CDR3 region is CASSLAGGSTEAFF. The DNA for the CDR3 is TGTGCCAGCAGCTTAGCCGGGGGGTCGACTGAAGCTTTCTTT.

This clone has only a few counts. The chain joins TRBV9 to TRBJ2-1; 7 nucleotides agree with TRBD2. The CDR3 sequence is 15 residues long. V dropped 4 bases and J dropped 10; count of bases not matched to a gene: 14. The germline V gene has CDR1 SGDLS and CDR2 YYNGEE. The CDR3 loop reads CASSPRQREWVEQFF. The CDR3 coding sequence is TGTGCCAGCAGCCCTCGGCAGCGGGAATGGGTAGAGCAGTTCTTC.

This sequence joins TRBV19 and TRBJ1-1; D is uncertain. Germline CDR1 LNHDA, CDR2 SQIVND (reference sequence). Trimming left V 1 base short and J 7 bases short, with 10 bases between. This CDR3 has 13 residues. CDR3 coding DNA: TGTGCCAGTAGTATAGCGGGGTTAGGTGAAGCTTTCTTT. Protein sequence: CASSIAGLGEAFF.

This clone appeared once. The gene calls are TRBV5-1 and TRBJ2-5, with no clear D. Per the germline V gene, CDR1 is SGHRS and CDR2 is YFSETQ. The V gene lost 2 bases and the J gene lost 0 bases, with 5 bases spanning the gap. This CDR3 region has 13 residues. CDR3 loop: CASSFQDQETQYF. The CDR3 DNA reads TGCGCCAGCAGCTTCCAAGACCAAGAGACCCAGTACTTC.

Comment on this clone: One end of the junction does not line up with germline, which may come from a read error. The CDR3 bases are TGTGCCAGCAGCGCCTCTGCGGGGACCCCACATTGG. It yields the protein CASSASAGTPHW. The chain uses TRBV9 and TRBJ2-7, with D possibly matching TRBD2 (6 bases). CDR1 is SGDLS, CDR2 YYNGEE, per germline. CDR3 length: 12 amino acids.

This clone occurred once. The J gene is TRBJ2-1, the V gene TRBV6-5, with D perhaps matching TRBD2 (5 bases). The CDR3 has 12 amino acids. In germline, CDR1 is MNHEY, CDR2 SVGAGI. Deletions cut 0 bases from V and 10 bases from J, with 7 bases between. CDR3 amino acids: CASSYSPGEQFF. The CDR3, as DNA: TGTGCCAGCAGTTACTCGCCGGGAGAGCAGTTCTTC.

The gene calls are TRBV13 and TRBJ2-7; 8 bases map to TRBD1. The CDR3 totals 13 residues. Germline values: CDR1 PRHDT, CDR2 FYEKMQ (reference sequence). With 3 bases clipped from V and 3 bases from J, the junction kept 1 base outside the gene matches. Written as DNA, the CDR3 is TGTGCCAGCAGCTTCGGACAGGGCTACGAGCAGTACTTC. The encoded protein is CASSFGQGYEQYF.

This clone was detected once. The rearrangement uses TRBV11-2 and TRBJ2-5; 9 nucleotides align to TRBD2. The germline V gene has CDR1 SGHAT and CDR2 FQNNGV. This CDR3 region has 16 residues. The J segment lost 5 bases and the V segment lost 0 bases, leaving 7 bases of the junction unmatched. The CDR3 DNA sequence: TGTGCCAGCAGCTTAGATTTGAGTAGCGGGAGTGAGACCCAGTACTTC. This sequence encodes CASSLDLSSGSETQYF.

The chain carries TRBV6-2 or TRBV6-3 and TRBJ2-1, with 12 bases that match TRBD2. CDR1 is MNHEY, CDR2 SVGEGT, per germline. This CDR3 comprises 18 residues. The V segment lost 4 bases and the J segment 4 bases; nucleotides outside the gene matches: 11. CDR3 amino acids: CASSLARTSGTGYNEQFF. The CDR3 DNA reads as TGTGCCAGCAGTTTAGCGCGGACTAGCGGGACCGGGTACAATGAGCAGTTCTTC.

V gene TRBV30 combines with J gene TRBJ2-3; D gene ambiguous. Germline values: CDR1 GTSNPN, CDR2 SVGIG (reference sequence). The CDR3 length is 11 residues. Trimming pared 0 bases from V and 4 bases from J, leaving 2 bases between. CDR3 amino acids: CAWSVSDTQYF. The CDR3 coding sequence is TGTGCCTGGAGTGTATCAGATACGCAGTATTTT. The full variable domain, rest sourced from reference TRBV30 and TRBJ2-3, is SQTIHQWPATLVQPVGSPLSLECTVEGTSNPNLYWYRQAAGRGLQLLFYSVGIGQISSEVPQNLSASRPQDRQFILSSKKLLLSDSGFYLCAWSVSDTQYFGPGTRLTVL.

The sample holds one count of this clone. The chain carries TRBV29-1 and TRBJ1-1; D unclear. Germline V CDR1 and CDR2: SQVTM, ANQGSEA. V was shortened by 7 bases and J by 1 base, with 13 bases between the two germline ends. This CDR3 contains 13 residues. CDR3 nucleotide sequence: TGCAGCGCCTGGACCCTAGGGAACACTGAAGCTTTCTTT. Translating it yields CSAWTLGNTEAFF.

This chain joins TRBV2 and TRBJ1-2; D possibly corresponds to TRBD1 (6 bases). Germline CDR1 is SNHLY and CDR2 is FYNNEI. There are 17 residues in the CDR3. The V gene lost 0 bases and the J gene lost 4 bases, with 18 bases spanning the gap. The CDR3 bases are TGTGCCAGCAGTGAAGCGGCTCCACAGGGCCCGAGCTATGGCTACACCTTC. Protein: CASSEAAPQGPSYGYTF.

V and J are TRBV28 and TRBJ1-6; D remains unclear. The V end was cut by 8 bases, the J end by 1 base, with 9 bases between. There are 14 residues in the CDR3. The germline CDR1 and CDR2 sequences are MDHEN and SYDVKM. The CDR3 loop is CASGESSYNSPLHF. DNA for the CDR3: TGTGCCAGCGGGGAGTCTTCCTATAATTCACCCCTCCACTTT.

The chain is built from TRBV5-6 and TRBJ2-7, with D possibly TRBD1 on 5 matching bases. Per the germline V gene, CDR1 is SGHDT and CDR2 is YYEEEE. The CDR3 is 11 residues long. Trimming shortened V by 4 bases and J by 4 bases, and 6 bases separated the two germline ends. CDR3 residues: CASSRQYEQYF. The CDR3 bases are TGTGCCAGCAGCAGACAGTACGAGCAGTACTTC.

The chain couples TRBV19 to TRBJ2-5; perhaps TRBD1 as D (6 bases). V was pared by 5 bases and J by 5 bases, with 18 bases between. CDR1 is LNHDA, CDR2 SQIVND, per germline (reference sequence). The CDR3 has 15 residues. CDR3 nucleotide sequence: TGTGCCAGTAGTCCACAGGGTTTGGGACGGGAGACCCAGTACTTC. Residues: CASSPQGLGRETQYF. Complete variable domain (other parts from reference TRBV19 and TRBJ2-5): DGGITQSPKYLFRKEGQNVTLSCEQNLNHDAMYWYRQDPGQGLRLIYYSQIVNDFQKGDIAEGYSVSREKKESFPLTVTSAQKNPTAFYLCASSPQGLGRETQYFGPGTRLLVL.

The CDR3 here is CASSPGSRGAGELFF. The CDR3 region has the DNA TGTGCCAGCAGCCCCGGGTCAAGGGGGGCCGGGGAGCTGTTTTTT. The chain links TRBV13 to TRBJ2-2; D may match TRBD1 or TRBD2 (6 bases each). Trimming cost V 5 bases and J 6 bases, with 16 bases left between them. Germline-derived CDR1 and CDR2 are PRHDT and FYEKMQ (reference sequence). The CDR3 loop spans 15 amino acids.

The chain recombines TRBV5-6 with TRBJ1-2; 10 bases are shared with TRBD1. The CDR3 length is 14 residues. Germline values: CDR1 SGHDT, CDR2 YYEEEE. The ends lost 4 bases at V and 1 base at J; junction bases unmatched: 1. The CDR3 protein is CASSGDRGNYGYTF. The CDR3 nucleotides are TGTGCCAGCAGCGGGGACAGGGGTAACTATGGCTACACCTTC.

The chain recombines TRBV29-1 with TRBJ1-1, with D tentatively TRBD1 (5 bases). CDR1 SQVTM and CDR2 ANQGSEA come from the germline V gene. The CDR3 spans 14 residues. V lost 4 bases to trimming and J lost 0 bases, with 12 bases between them. DNA for the CDR3: TGCAGCGTTGGGGTGACGGGGCTGAACACTGAAGCTTTCTTT. Its protein is CSVGVTGLNTEAFF.

This rearrangement joins TRBV4-2 to TRBJ1-5; D gene unclear. The CDR3 loop spans 14 amino acids. Per germline, CDR1 LGHNA and CDR2 YNFKEQ. V gave up 0 bases and J gave up 4 bases, with 7 bases separating them. The CDR3 region is CASSQDNPNQPQHF. CDR3 in DNA: TGTGCCAGCAGCCAAGATAATCCGAATCAGCCCCAGCATTTT.

V usage is TRBV19 and J usage is TRBJ2-1, with 7 nucleotides matching TRBD1. The CDR3 has 15 residues. With 6 bases clipped from V and 7 bases from J, the junction kept 12 bases outside the gene matches. Germline CDR1 LNHDA, CDR2 SQIVND (reference sequence). The CDR3 is CASRLDREVRNEQFF. CDR3 in DNA: TGTGCCAGTAGGTTAGACAGGGAAGTTAGGAATGAGCAGTTCTTC.

This clone appeared once. The gene calls are TRBV28 and TRBJ1-2, with no clear D. In germline, CDR1 is MDHEN, CDR2 SYDVKM. V shed 10 bases and J shed 3 bases, with 15 bases lying between them. CDR3 length equals 13 residues. CDR3 region: CATRLAGDYGYTF. The DNA for the CDR3 is TGTGCCACCCGTCTCGCGGGCGACTATGGCTACACCTTC.

The chain uses TRBV27 and TRBJ1-1, with a weak D call TRBD1 (5 bases). This CDR3 is built from 13 residues. From germline, CDR1 is MNHEY and CDR2 SMNVEV (reference sequence). V was pared by 6 bases and J by 3 bases, with 11 bases between. The CDR3, as DNA: TGTGCCAGCAGGAAAACGGGGGACACTGAAGCTTTCTTT. As protein: CASRKTGDTEAFF.

This chain uses TRBV7-9 with TRBJ1-1; maybe TRBD1 (5 bases). This CDR3 is built from 13 residues. CDR1 is SEHNR, CDR2 FQNEAQ, per germline (reference sequence). V was clipped by 8 bases and J by 3 bases, with 13 bases between them. In DNA, the CDR3 is TGTGCCAGCTTCGGGGGGTTGTACACTGAAGCTTTCTTT. This gives the protein CASFGGLYTEAFF.

The chain carries TRBV6-1 and TRBJ1-1; D unclear. The CDR3 is 13 residues long. V shed 3 bases and J shed 0 bases, with 5 bases lying between them. The V gene's germline CDR1 is MNHNS and CDR2 SASEGT. The CDR3 sequence: CASSETLNTEAFF. CDR3 sequence (DNA): TGTGCCAGCAGTGAGACATTGAACACTGAAGCTTTCTTT.